A single sample is the source of the 3 T cell receptor beta chains below, sequenced in a study of shared clonotypes between healthy human individuals. TCRdb's copy holds only in-frame clones and misses some; the assay was immunoSEQ multiplex PCR. The table has approximately 1,000,000 clones, about 72% seen once. Sequenced input: memory CD4+ T cells from PBMCs. Described subset: CD45RA-negative fraction. The receptors originated from a young man in good health. Some clones in this sample may be carry-over from other donors' samples.

J is TRBJ1-2 and V is TRBV18, with TRBD1 as a possible D gene (5 bases). CDR1 is KGHSH, CDR2 LQKENI, per germline. The CDR3 has 14 amino acids. V was clipped by 2 bases and J by 6 bases, with 13 bases between them. In DNA form, the CDR3 reads TGTGCCAGCTCACCAACTAGGGGTGTGAATGGCTACACCTTC. Translating gives CASSPTRGVNGYTF.

The V call is TRBV27, the J call TRBJ1-1; unclear D gene. CDR1 is MNHEY, CDR2 SMNVEV, per germline (reference sequence). V lost 6 bases to trimming and J lost 0 bases, with 17 bases between them. The CDR3 contains 16 residues. CDR3 DNA: TGTGCCAGCAGCTCGCGCACGGTGGAAATGAACACTGAAGCTTTCTTT. Translated: CASSSRTVEMNTEAFF.

This chain links TRBV10-3 with TRBJ1-5; D is perhaps TRBD1 (5 bases). The CDR3 has 15 residues. V was clipped by 4 bases and J by 0 bases, with 10 bases between them. Looked up from germline, CDR1 is ENHRY and CDR2 is SYGVKD. The CDR3 spells CAISAWDYSNQPQHF. In DNA form, the CDR3 reads TGTGCCATCAGTGCCTGGGACTATAGCAATCAGCCCCAGCATTTT.